This TCR beta chain stems from a study of blood T cell repertoires in COVID-19. Overall study: Some COVID-19 samples were acute and others convalescent; all came from the United States, Italy and Spain. Sources were T cells, B-cell-depleted T cells, or PBMCs; the material itself was cDNA or gDNA.

TCRdb's copy holds only in-frame clones and misses some; the assay was immunoSEQ multiplex PCR. The table lists just over 350,000 clones, about 86% of them singletons. Germline lookup yields CDR1 DFQATT and CDR2 SNEGSKA (reference sequence). The CDR3 consists of 11 residues. V was clipped by 7 bases and J by 8 bases, with 12 bases between them. The receptor was isolated from a woman aged 55-70 years with COVID-19, enrolled during active disease. J is TRBJ2-1 and V is TRBV20-1, with D perhaps TRBD2 (7 bases). Sequenced input: peripheral blood. The CDR3: CSVGGPDEQFF. CDR3 nucleotide sequence: TGCAGTGTGGGGGGGCCCGATGAGCAGTTCTTC.